The 21 T cell receptor beta chains below were found in one sample sequenced in a study of blood T cell repertoires in COVID-19. The method was immunoSEQ multiplex PCR; TCRdb's version includes in-frame clones alone and lacks a portion of them. The sample records roughly 200,000 clones, around 86% being singletons. The sequencing input was PBMCs or T cells enriched from blood (not recorded which). These receptors were obtained from a woman aged 40 to 50 with acute COVID-19.

This chain joins TRBV4-2 and TRBJ2-7; the D gene is possibly TRBD1 (6 bases). Trimming removed 3 bases at V and 1 base at J, with 7 bases between. This CDR3 has 13 residues. Per the germline V gene, CDR1 is LGHNA and CDR2 is YNFKEQ. This chain's CDR3 is CASSHGQSYEQYF. CDR3 coding DNA: TGTGCCAGCAGCCATGGACAGTCCTACGAGCAGTACTTC.

The chain is built from TRBV19 and TRBJ2-1; tentative D call: TRBD2 (6 bases). The germline CDR1 and CDR2 sequences are LNHDA and SQIVND (reference sequence). The CDR3 length is 14 residues. V shed 7 bases and J shed 4 bases, with 14 bases lying between them. The CDR3 DNA reads as TGTGCCAGTAATTCGGAGGGATTATACAATGAGCAGTTCTTC. Translation: CASNSEGLYNEQFF.

The chain uses TRBV7-3 and TRBJ2-5, with 12 bases lining up with TRBD2. CDR3 length: 15 residues. The V and J ends lost 2 bases and 5 bases, in that order; junction bases with no gene match: 3. The germline V gene encodes CDR1 SGHTA and CDR2 FQGTGA. The CDR3 here is CASSLASGRGETQYF. The CDR3 region has the DNA TGTGCCAGCAGCTTAGCTAGCGGGAGGGGCGAGACCCAGTACTTC.

V usage is TRBV12-3 or TRBV12-4 and J usage is TRBJ1-2; a possible D gene is TRBD1 (5 bases). The CDR3 has 13 residues. Trimming cost V 10 bases and J 8 bases, with 20 bases left between them. This CDR3 is CATWADVGGGYTF. The CDR3 coding sequence is TGTGCCACCTGGGCAGATGTGGGGGGAGGCTACACCTTC.

This rearrangement joins TRBV3-1 (or the pseudogene TRBV3-2) to TRBJ2-1, with a possible D match to TRBD2 (6 bases). Germline CDR1 and CDR2: LGHDT and YNNKEL (reference sequence). This CDR3 comprises 14 residues. The germline V and J ends were trimmed by 5 bases and 8 bases, with 16 bases remaining between them. For the CDR3, the DNA is TGTGCCAGCAGCTCCTTTGGGGGAGGCGATGAGCAGTTCTTC. It translates to CASSSFGGGDEQFF.

The genes are TRBV11-3 and TRBJ2-7; 9 bases are a match to TRBD2. Germline CDR1 SGHNT, CDR2 YENEEA. The CDR3 is 15 residues long. After removal of 3 bases from V and 6 bases from J, the junction contained 9 bases not matched to a gene. DNA for the CDR3: TGTGCCAGCAGCTTGGGCGTAGCGGGAGCGGGCGAGCAGTACTTC. Translated, it gives CASSLGVAGAGEQYF. The variable domain in full, completed from reference TRBV11-3 and TRBJ2-7, reads EAGVVQSPRYKIIEKKQPVAFWCNPISGHNTLYWYLQNLGQGPELLIRYENEEAVDDSQLPKDRFSAERLKGVDSTLKIQPAELGDSAVYLCASSLGVAGAGEQYFGPGTRLTVT.

The V and J genes are TRBV19 and TRBJ2-7; 10 bases line up with TRBD2. Losses at the gene ends were 5 bases for V and 4 bases for J; bases not matched to a gene: 8. Germline V CDR1 and CDR2: LNHDA, SQIVND (reference sequence). The CDR3 sequence is 15 residues long. This chain's CDR3 is CASSFGLAETYEQYF. Here the CDR3 DNA reads TGTGCCAGTAGTTTCGGACTAGCGGAAACGTACGAGCAGTACTTC. The full variable domain, in which reference TRBV19 and TRBJ2-7 provide the parts outside the CDR3, is DGGITQSPKYLFRKEGQNVTLSCEQNLNHDAMYWYRQDPGQGLRLIYYSQIVNDFQKGDIAEGYSVSREKKESFPLTVTSAQKNPTAFYLCASSFGLAETYEQYFGPGTRLTVT.

This chain uses TRBV28 with TRBJ2-1; 11 bases agree with TRBD2. Germline values: CDR1 MDHEN, CDR2 SYDVKM. V shed 6 bases, J shed 12 bases, and the junction held 13 bases outside the gene matches. The CDR3 runs 15 residues. The CDR3 nucleotides read TGTGCCAGCAGGGGAGGAACTAGCGGGAGTAGGGTGCAGTTCTTC. The encoded protein is CASRGGTSGSRVQFF.

The J gene is TRBJ1-2, the V gene TRBV7-9, with 9 bases aligning to TRBD1. Trimming at V came to 2 bases and at J to 0 bases, leaving 7 bases not matched to a gene. CDR1 SEHNR and CDR2 FQNEAQ come from the germline V gene (reference sequence). The CDR3 totals 17 residues. The CDR3 loop is CASSLTAGQGSNYGYTF. The CDR3 nucleotides are TGTGCCAGCAGCTTAACGGCGGGACAGGGTTCTAACTATGGCTACACCTTC.

The chain has TRBV7-2 and TRBJ1-1; tentative D call: TRBD1 (5 bases). The CDR3 has 14 amino acids. Germline V gene sequence: CDR1 SGHTA, CDR2 FQGNSA. V was cut by 5 bases and J by 0 bases, with 10 bases left in between. CDR3 nucleotides: TGTGCCAGCAGCCACGGGGGACTGAACACTGAAGCTTTCTTT. Protein product: CASSHGGLNTEAFF.

This chain connects TRBV9 to TRBJ2-7, with D possibly TRBD2 on 6 matching bases. V lost 4 bases and J lost 5, with 19 bases in between. CDR1 is SGDLS, CDR2 YYNGEE, per germline. The CDR3 sequence is 15 residues long. The CDR3 protein is CASSTSGTPSDEQYF. CDR3 nucleotide sequence: TGTGCCAGCAGCACCTCCGGGACTCCTTCCGACGAGCAGTACTTC.

The rearrangement uses TRBV7-9 and TRBJ1-4; 9 bases fit TRBD1. Germline V CDR1 and CDR2: SEHNR, FQNEAQ (reference sequence). The J segment lost 6 bases and the V segment lost 5 bases, leaving 7 bases of the junction unmatched. This CDR3 comprises 15 residues. In nucleotides, the CDR3 is TGTGCCAGCAGCCTCACAGGGGACAGGGATGAAAAACTGTTTTTT. Its translation: CASSLTGDRDEKLFF.

This chain connects TRBV4-3 to TRBJ1-5; D remains unclear. Germline loops: CDR1 LGHNA, CDR2 YSLEER. V gave up 0 bases and J gave up 7 bases, with 7 bases separating them. The CDR3 sequence is 13 residues long. This CDR3 is CASSQDQKQPQHF. The CDR3 DNA is TGCGCCAGCAGCCAAGATCAGAAGCAGCCCCAGCATTTT.

The chain links TRBV7-9 to TRBJ2-3, with 8 nucleotides matching TRBD1. The CDR3 covers 14 residues. The germline CDR1 and CDR2 sequences are SEHNR and FQNEAQ (reference sequence). V lost 5 bases, J lost 3 bases, and 4 bases stayed unmatched. The CDR3 protein is CASSTTGVTDTQYF. CDR3 coding DNA: TGTGCCAGCAGCACGACAGGGGTAACAGATACGCAGTATTTT.

V gene TRBV9 combines with J gene TRBJ2-7; 7 positions agree with TRBD1. This CDR3 comprises 16 residues. V shed 3 bases and J 4 bases; nucleotides not matched to a gene: 13. Germline CDR1 and CDR2: SGDLS and YYNGEE. The CDR3 DNA follows: TGTGCCAGCAGCGCGAAAGCCGGGACAGAGCTATACGAGCAGTACTTC. Amino acid sequence: CASSAKAGTELYEQYF.

The chain links TRBV28 to TRBJ2-5; 9 bases are shared with TRBD1. CDR3 size: 14 residues. J was trimmed by 3 bases and V by 2 bases; bases with no gene match: 1. Germline CDR1 is MDHEN and CDR2 is SYDVKM. The CDR3 DNA is TGTGCCAGCAGTTTAAGGACAGGGGAAGAGACCCAGTACTTC. It translates to CASSLRTGEETQYF.

This clone has a single count. The chain links TRBV19 to TRBJ2-1, with TRBD1 as a possible D gene (6 bases). The germline V and J ends were trimmed by 4 bases and 10 bases, with 11 bases remaining between them. The germline V gene has CDR1 LNHDA and CDR2 SQIVND (reference sequence). The CDR3 totals 12 residues. The DNA of the CDR3 is TGTGCCAGTAGTAGTGGGGGCCGGGAGCAGTTCTTC. Protein sequence: CASSSGGREQFF.

The gene calls are TRBV7-2 and TRBJ2-5; D is uncertain. The CDR3 has 15 amino acids. From germline, CDR1 is SGHTA and CDR2 FQGNSA. Deletions cut 5 bases from V and 3 bases from J, with 16 bases between. CDR3 nucleotides: TGTGCCAGCAGCCCGCTCGGTCTCCCCAAAGAGACCCAGTACTTC. Its translation is CASSPLGLPKETQYF.

V usage is TRBV27 and J usage is TRBJ2-2; a weak D match, TRBD1 (6 bases). The CDR3 has 15 residues. V lost 6 bases, J lost 5 bases, and 16 bases lay in between. The germline V gene has CDR1 MNHEY and CDR2 SMNVEV (reference sequence). CDR3 sequence: CASRPDRLETGELFF. The CDR3 nucleotides read TGTGCCAGCAGACCCGACAGGTTAGAGACCGGGGAGCTGTTTTTT.

This clone was seen a single time. The rearrangement uses TRBV28 and TRBJ2-7, with TRBD2 matching over 7 bases. CDR3 length equals 13 residues. Losses at the gene ends were 6 bases for V and 3 bases for J; bases not matched to a gene: 5. CDR1 is MDHEN and CDR2 is SYDVKM in the germline V gene. CDR3 DNA: TGTGCCAGCAGCCAGACTAGCTACTACGAGCAGTACTTC. It encodes CASSQTSYYEQYF. The full variable domain, in which reference TRBV28 and TRBJ2-7 provide the parts outside the CDR3, is DVKVTQSSRYLVKRTGEKVFLECVQDMDHENMFWYRQDPGLGLRLIYFSYDVKMKEKGDIPEGYSVSREKKERFSLILESASTNQTSMYLCASSQTSYYEQYFGPGTRLTVT.

V gene TRBV3-1 (or the pseudogene TRBV3-2) combines with J gene TRBJ2-3; D may be TRBD2 (6 bases). This CDR3 contains 15 residues. CDR1 is LGHDT, CDR2 YNNKEL, per germline (reference sequence). With 4 bases removed from V and 0 bases from J, the gap between germline ends came to 11 bases. The CDR3 protein is CASSRDWSSTDTQYF. CDR3 bases: TGTGCCAGCAGCCGGGACTGGTCAAGCACAGATACGCAGTATTTT.